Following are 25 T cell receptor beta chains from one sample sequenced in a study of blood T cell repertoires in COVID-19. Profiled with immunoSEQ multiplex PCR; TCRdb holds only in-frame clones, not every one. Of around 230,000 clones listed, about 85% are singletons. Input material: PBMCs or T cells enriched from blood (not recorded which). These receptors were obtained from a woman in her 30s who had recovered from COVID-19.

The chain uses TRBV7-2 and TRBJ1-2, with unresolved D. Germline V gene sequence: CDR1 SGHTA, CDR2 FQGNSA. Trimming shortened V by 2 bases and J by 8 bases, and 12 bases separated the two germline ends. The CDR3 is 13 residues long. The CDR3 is CASSLNEGRGYTF. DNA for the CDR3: TGTGCCAGCAGCTTAAACGAGGGCAGAGGCTACACCTTC.

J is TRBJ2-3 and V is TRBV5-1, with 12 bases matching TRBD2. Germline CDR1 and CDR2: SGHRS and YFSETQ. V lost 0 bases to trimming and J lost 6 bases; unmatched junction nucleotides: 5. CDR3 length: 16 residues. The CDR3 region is CASSLAITSGGDTQYF. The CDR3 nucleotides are TGCGCCAGCAGCTTGGCCATAACTAGCGGGGGGGATACGCAGTATTTT.

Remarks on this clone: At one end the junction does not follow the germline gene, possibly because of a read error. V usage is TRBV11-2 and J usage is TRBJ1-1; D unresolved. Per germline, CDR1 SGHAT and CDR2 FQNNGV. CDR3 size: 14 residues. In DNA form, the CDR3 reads TGTGCCAGCAGCTTAGATGCCCGGGTTTCCGCCAAAACGTTT. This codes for CASSLDARVSAKTF.

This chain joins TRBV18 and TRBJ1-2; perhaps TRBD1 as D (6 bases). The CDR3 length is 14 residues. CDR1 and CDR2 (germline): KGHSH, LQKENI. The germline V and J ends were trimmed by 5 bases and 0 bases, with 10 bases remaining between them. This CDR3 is CASSDRTANYGYTF. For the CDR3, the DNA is TGTGCCAGCTCAGATCGGACAGCTAACTATGGCTACACCTTC.

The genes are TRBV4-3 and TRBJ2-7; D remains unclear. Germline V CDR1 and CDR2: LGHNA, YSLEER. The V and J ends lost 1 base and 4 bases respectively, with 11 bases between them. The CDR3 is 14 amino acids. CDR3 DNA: TGCGCCAGCAGCCAAGTGGTTACGAGTTACGAGCAGTACTTC. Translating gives CASSQVVTSYEQYF.

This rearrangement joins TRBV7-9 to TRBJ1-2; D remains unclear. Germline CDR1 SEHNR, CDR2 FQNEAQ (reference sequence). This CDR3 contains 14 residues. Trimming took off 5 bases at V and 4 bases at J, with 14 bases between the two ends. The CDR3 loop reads CASSPEGGSYGYTF. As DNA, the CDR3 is TGTGCCAGCAGCCCGGAAGGAGGGTCCTATGGCTACACCTTC.

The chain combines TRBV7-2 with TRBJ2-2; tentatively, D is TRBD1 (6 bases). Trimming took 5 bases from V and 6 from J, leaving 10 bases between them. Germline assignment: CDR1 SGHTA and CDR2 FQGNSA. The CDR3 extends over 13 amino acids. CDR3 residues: CASSRGGSGELFF. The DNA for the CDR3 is TGTGCCAGCAGCCGAGGGGGATCCGGGGAGCTGTTTTTT. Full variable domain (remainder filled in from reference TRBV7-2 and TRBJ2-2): GAGVSQSPSNKVTEKGKDVELRCDPISGHTALYWYRQSLGQGLEFLIYFQGNSAPDKSGLPSDRFSAERTGGSVSTLTIQRTQQEDSAVYLCASSRGGSGELFFGEGSRLTVL.

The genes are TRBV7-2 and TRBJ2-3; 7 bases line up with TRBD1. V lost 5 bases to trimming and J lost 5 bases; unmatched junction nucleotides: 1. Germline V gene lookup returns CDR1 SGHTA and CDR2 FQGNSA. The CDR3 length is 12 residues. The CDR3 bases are TGTGCCAGCAGCAGGGACAGAGATACGCAGTATTTT. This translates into CASSRDRDTQYF. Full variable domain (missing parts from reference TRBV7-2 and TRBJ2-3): GAGVSQSPSNKVTEKGKDVELRCDPISGHTALYWYRQSLGQGLEFLIYFQGNSAPDKSGLPSDRFSAERTGGSVSTLTIQRTQQEDSAVYLCASSRDRDTQYFGPGTRLTVL.

The CDR3 nucleotides read TGCAGCGGCGGACTAGCGGGGGGGAGATACAATGAGCAGTTCTTC. Its translation: CSGGLAGGRYNEQFF. V gene TRBV29-1 combines with J gene TRBJ2-1; TRBD2 agrees at 15 bases. V shed 7 bases, J shed 4 bases, and the junction held 5 bases outside the gene matches. This CDR3 spans 15 amino acids. Germline V gene lookup returns CDR1 SQVTM and CDR2 ANQGSEA.

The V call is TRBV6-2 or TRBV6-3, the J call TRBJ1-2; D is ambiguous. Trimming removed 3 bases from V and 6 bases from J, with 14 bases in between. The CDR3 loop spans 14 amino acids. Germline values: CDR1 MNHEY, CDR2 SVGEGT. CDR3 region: CASSYVVGGNGYTF. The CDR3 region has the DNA TGTGCCAGCAGTTATGTTGTGGGAGGAAATGGCTACACCTTC.

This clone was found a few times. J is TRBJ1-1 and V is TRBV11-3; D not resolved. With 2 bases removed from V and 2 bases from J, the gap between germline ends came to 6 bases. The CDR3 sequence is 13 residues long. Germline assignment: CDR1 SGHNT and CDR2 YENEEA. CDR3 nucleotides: TGTGCCAGCAGCTTAATGGGCAACACTGAAGCTTTCTTT. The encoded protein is CASSLMGNTEAFF.

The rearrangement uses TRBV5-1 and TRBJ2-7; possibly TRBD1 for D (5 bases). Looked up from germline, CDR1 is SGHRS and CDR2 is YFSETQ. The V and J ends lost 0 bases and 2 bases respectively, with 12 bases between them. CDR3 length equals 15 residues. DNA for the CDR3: TGCGCCAGCAGCTTGGGCAGGGCCGAGACCTACGAGCAGTACTTC. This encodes CASSLGRAETYEQYF.

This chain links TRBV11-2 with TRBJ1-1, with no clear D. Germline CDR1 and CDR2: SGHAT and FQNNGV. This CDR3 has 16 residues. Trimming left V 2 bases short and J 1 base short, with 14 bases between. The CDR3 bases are TGTGCCAGCAGCTTAATCAATTGGGGAGAGAACACTGAAGCTTTCTTT. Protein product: CASSLINWGENTEAFF.

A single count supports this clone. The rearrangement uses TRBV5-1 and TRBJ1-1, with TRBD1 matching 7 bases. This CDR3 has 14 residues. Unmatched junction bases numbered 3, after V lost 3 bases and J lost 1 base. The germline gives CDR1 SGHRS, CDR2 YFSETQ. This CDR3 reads CASSSRQGNTEAFF. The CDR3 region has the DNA TGCGCCAGCAGCTCGCGACAGGGGAACACTGAAGCTTTCTTT.

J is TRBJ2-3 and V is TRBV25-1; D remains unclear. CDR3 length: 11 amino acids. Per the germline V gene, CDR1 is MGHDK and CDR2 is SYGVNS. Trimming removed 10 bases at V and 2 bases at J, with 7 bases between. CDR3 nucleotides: TGTGCCACCACAACCACAGATACGCAGTATTTT. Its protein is CATTTTDTQYF.

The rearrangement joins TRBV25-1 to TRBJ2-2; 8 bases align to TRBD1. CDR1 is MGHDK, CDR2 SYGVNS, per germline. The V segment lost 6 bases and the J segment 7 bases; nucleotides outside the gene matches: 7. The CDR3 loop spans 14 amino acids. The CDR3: CASSKQGGGGELFF. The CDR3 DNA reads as TGTGCCAGCAGCAAACAGGGGGGTGGCGGGGAGCTGTTTTTT. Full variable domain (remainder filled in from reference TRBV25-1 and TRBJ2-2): EADIYQTPRYLVIGTGKKITLECSQTMGHDKMYWYQQDPGMELHLIHYSYGVNSTEKGDLSSESTVSRIRTEHFPLTLESARPSHTSQYLCASSKQGGGGELFFGEGSRLTVL.

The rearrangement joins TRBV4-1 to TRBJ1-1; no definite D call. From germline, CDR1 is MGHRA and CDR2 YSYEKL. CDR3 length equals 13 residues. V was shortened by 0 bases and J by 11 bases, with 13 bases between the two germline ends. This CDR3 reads CASSQDVRRVAFF. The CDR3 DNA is TGCGCCAGCAGCCAAGATGTAAGGAGGGTTGCTTTCTTT.

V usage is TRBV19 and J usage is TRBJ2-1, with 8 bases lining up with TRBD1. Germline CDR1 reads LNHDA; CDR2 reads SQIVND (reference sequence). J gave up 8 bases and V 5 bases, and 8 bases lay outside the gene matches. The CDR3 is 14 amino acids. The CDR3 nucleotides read TGTGCCAGTAGTGAAGGACAGGGAATCGATGAGCAGTTCTTC. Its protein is CASSEGQGIDEQFF.

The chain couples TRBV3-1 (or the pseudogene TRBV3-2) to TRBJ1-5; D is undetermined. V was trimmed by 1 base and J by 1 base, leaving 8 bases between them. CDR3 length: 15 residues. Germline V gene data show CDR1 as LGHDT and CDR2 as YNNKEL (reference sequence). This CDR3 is CASSQVIRSNQPQHF. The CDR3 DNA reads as TGTGCCAGCAGCCAAGTAATCAGGAGCAATCAGCCCCAGCATTTT.

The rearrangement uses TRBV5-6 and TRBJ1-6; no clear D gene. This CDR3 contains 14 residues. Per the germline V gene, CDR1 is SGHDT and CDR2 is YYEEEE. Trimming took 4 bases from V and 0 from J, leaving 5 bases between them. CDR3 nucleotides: TGTGCCAGCAGCACAGTCTCCTATAATTCACCCCTCCACTTT. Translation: CASSTVSYNSPLHF.

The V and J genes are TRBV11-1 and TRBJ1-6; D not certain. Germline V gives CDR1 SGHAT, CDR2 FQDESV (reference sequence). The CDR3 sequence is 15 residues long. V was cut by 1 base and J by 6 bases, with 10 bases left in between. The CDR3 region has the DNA TGTGCCAGCAGCTTAGTTGGTCTCGGTAATTCACCCCTCCACTTT. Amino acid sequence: CASSLVGLGNSPLHF.

CDR3 coding DNA: TGCAGCTATGTGGGGGACACGGATTACAATGAGCAGTTCTTC. Translating it yields CSYVGDTDYNEQFF. This chain links TRBV29-1 with TRBJ2-1; D may be TRBD1 (6 bases). The V gene's germline CDR1 is SQVTM and CDR2 ANQGSEA. The CDR3 has 14 amino acids. The V end was cut by 8 bases, the J end by 4 bases, with 18 bases between.

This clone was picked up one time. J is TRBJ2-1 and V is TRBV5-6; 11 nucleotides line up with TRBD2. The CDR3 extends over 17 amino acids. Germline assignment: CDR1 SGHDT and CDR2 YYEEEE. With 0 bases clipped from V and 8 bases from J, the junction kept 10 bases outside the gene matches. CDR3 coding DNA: TGTGCCAGCAGCTTGGTGGCGCCTAGCGGGGGGAGGGATGAGCAGTTCTTC. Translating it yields CASSLVAPSGGRDEQFF. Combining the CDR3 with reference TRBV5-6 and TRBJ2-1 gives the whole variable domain DAGVTQSPTHLIKTRGQQVTLRCSPKSGHDTVSWYQQALGQGPQFIFQYYEEEERQRGNFPDRFSGHQFPNYSSELNVNALLLGDSALYLCASSLVAPSGGRDEQFFGPGTRLTVL.

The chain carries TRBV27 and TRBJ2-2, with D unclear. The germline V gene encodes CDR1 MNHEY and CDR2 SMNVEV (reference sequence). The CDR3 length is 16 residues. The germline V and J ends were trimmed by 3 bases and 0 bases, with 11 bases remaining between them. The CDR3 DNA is TGTGCCAGCAGTTTGGGTACAGTGACGAACACCGGGGAGCTGTTTTTT. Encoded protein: CASSLGTVTNTGELFF.

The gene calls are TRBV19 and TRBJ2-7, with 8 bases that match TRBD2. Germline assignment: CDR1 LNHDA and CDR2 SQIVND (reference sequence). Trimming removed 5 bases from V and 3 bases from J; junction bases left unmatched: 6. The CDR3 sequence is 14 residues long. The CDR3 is CASSGAGGIYEQYF. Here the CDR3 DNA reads TGTGCCAGTAGTGGTGCGGGGGGAATCTACGAGCAGTACTTC.